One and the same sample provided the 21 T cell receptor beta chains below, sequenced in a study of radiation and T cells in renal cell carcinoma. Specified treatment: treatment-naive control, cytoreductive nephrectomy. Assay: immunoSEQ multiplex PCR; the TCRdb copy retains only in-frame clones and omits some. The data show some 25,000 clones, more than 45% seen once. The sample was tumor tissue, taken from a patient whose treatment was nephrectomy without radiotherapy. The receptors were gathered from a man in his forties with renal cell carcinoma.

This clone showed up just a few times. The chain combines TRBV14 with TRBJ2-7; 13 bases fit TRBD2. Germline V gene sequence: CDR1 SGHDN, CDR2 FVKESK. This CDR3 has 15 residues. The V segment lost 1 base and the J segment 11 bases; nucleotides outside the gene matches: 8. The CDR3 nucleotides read TGTGCCAGCAGCCAAGCCGTCGGACTAGCGGGAGTCGAGTACTTC. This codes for CASSQAVGLAGVEYF.

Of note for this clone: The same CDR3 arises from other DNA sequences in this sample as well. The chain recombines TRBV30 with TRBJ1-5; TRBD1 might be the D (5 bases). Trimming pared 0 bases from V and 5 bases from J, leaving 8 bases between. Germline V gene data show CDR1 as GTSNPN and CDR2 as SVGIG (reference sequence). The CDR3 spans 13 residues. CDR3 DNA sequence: TGTGCCTGGAGTGTCGGAGGGGATCAGCCCCAGCATTTT. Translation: CAWSVGGDQPQHF.

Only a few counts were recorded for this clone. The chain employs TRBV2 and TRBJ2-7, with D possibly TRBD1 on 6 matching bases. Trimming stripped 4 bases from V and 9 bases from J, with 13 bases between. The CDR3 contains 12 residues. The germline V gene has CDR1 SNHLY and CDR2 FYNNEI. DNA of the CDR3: TGTGCCAGCAGTGTGGGGGCGAGAGGGCAGTACTTC. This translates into CASSVGARGQYF.

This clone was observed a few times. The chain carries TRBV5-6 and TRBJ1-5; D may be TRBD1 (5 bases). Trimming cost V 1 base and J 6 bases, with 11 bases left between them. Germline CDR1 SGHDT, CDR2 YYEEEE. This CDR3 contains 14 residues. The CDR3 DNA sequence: TGTGCCAGCAGCTTGACCGGGGCGAGTCAGCCCCAGCATTTT. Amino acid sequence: CASSLTGASQPQHF.

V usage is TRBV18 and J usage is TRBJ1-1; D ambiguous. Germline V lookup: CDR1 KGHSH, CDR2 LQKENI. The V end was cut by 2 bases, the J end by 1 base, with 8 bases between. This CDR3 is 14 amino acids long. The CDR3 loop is CASSPEGGNTEAFF. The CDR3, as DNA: TGTGCCAGCTCACCAGAGGGAGGGAACACTGAAGCTTTCTTT.

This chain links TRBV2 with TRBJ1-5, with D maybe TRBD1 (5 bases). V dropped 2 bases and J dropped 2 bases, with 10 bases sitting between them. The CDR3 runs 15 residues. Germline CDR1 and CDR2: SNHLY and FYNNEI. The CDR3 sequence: CASSESLRGNQPQHF. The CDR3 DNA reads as TGTGCCAGCAGTGAATCCCTCAGGGGCAATCAGCCCCAGCATTTT.

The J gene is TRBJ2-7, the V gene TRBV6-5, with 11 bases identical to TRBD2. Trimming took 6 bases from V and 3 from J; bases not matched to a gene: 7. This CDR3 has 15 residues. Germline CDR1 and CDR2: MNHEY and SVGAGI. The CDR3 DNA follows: TGTGCCAGCAGCCGTAGCGGGAGGGATAACTACGAGCAGTACTTC. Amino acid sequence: CASSRSGRDNYEQYF.

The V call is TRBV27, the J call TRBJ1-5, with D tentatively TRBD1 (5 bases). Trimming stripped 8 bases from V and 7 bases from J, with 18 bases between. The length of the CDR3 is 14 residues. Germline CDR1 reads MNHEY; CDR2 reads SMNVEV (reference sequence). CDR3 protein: CASSRGGFLQPQHF. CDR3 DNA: TGTGCCAGCTCCCGGGGCGGGTTCTTACAGCCCCAGCATTTT.

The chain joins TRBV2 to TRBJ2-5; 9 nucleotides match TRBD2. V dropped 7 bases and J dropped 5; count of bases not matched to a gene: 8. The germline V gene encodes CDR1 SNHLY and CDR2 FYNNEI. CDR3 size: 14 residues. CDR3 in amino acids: CASTLGLARETQYF. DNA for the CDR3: TGTGCCAGCACTCTCGGACTAGCGCGGGAGACCCAGTACTTC.

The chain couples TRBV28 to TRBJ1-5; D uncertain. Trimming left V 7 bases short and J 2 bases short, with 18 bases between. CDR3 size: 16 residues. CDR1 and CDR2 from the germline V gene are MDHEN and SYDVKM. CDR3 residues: CASTLDRGFGNQPQHF. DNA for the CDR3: TGTGCCAGCACCCTCGACCGGGGATTTGGCAATCAGCCCCAGCATTTT.

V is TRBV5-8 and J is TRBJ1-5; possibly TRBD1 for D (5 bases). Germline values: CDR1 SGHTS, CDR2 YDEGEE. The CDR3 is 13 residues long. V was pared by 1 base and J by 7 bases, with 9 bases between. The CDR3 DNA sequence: TGTGCCAGCAGCTTGACAGGTGGACAGCCCCAGCATTTT. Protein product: CASSLTGGQPQHF. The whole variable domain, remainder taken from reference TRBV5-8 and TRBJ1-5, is EAGVTQSPTHLIKTRGQQATLRCSPISGHTSVYWYQQALGLGLQFLLWYDEGEERNRGNFPPRFSGRQFPNYSSELNVNALELEDSALYLCASSLTGGQPQHFGDGTRLSIL.

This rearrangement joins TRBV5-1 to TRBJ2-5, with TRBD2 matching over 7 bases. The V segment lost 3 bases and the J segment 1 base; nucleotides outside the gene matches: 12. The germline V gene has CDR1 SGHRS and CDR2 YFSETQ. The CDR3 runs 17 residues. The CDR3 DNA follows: TGCGCCAGCAGCTCCTACACGGGGGGAGCGTCCCAAGAGACCCAGTACTTC. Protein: CASSSYTGGASQETQYF. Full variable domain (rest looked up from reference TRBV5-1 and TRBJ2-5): KAGVTQTPRYLIKTRGQQVTLSCSPISGHRSVSWYQQTPGQGLQFLFEYFSETQRNKGNFPGRFSGRQFSNSRSEMNVSTLELGDSALYLCASSSYTGGASQETQYFGPGTRLLVL.

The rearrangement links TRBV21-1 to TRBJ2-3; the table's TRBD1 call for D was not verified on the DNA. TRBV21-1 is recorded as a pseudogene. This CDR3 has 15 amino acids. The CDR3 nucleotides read TGTGCCAGCAGCAAGGGGCAGCTTTACACAGATACGCAGTATTTT. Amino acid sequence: CASSKGQLYTDTQYF.

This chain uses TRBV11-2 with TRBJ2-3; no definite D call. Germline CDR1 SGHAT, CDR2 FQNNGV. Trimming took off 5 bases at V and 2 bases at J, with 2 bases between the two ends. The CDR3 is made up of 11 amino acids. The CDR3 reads CASSHTDTQYF. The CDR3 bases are TGTGCCAGCAGCCACACAGATACGCAGTATTTT.

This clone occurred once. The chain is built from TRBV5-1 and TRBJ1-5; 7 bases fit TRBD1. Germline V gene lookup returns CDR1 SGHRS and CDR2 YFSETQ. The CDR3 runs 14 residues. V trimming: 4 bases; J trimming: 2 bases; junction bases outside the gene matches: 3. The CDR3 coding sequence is TGCGCCAGCAGCCCAGGGGGGGGCAATCAGCCCCAGCATTTT. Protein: CASSPGGGNQPQHF. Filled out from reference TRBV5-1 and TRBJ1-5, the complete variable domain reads KAGVTQTPRYLIKTRGQQVTLSCSPISGHRSVSWYQQTPGQGLQFLFEYFSETQRNKGNFPGRFSGRQFSNSRSEMNVSTLELGDSALYLCASSPGGGNQPQHFGDGTRLSIL.

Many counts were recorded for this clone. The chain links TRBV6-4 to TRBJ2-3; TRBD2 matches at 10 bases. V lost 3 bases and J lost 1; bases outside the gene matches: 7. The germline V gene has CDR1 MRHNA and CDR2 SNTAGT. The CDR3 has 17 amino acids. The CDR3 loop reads CASSESPSGGGTDTQYF. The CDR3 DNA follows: TGTGCCAGCAGTGAATCCCCCAGCGGGGGGGGCACAGATACGCAGTATTTT.

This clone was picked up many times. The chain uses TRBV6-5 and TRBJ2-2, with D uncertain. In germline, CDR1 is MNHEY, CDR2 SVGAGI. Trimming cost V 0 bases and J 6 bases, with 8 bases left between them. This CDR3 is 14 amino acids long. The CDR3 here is CASSYSKLSGELFF. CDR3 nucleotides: TGTGCCAGCAGTTACTCGAAGCTATCCGGGGAGCTGTTTTTT.

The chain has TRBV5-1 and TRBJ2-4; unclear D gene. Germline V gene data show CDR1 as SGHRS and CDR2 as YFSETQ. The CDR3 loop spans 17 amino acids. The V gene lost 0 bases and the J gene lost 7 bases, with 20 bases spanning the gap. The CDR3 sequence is CASSLERTAVRGNIQYF. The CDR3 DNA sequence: TGCGCCAGCAGCTTGGAGCGAACGGCGGTGCGTGGGAACATTCAGTACTTC.

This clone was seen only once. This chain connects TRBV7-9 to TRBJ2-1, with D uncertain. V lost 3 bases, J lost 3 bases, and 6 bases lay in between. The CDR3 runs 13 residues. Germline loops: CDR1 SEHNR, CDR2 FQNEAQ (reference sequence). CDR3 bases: TGTGCCAGCAGCTTGGGCAGCTACAATGAGCAGTTCTTC. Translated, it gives CASSLGSYNEQFF.

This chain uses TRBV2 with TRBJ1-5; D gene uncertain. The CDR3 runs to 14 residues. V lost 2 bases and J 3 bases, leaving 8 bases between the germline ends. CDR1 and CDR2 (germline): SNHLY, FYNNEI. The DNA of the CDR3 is TGTGCCAGCAGTGAACAGGCGACCAATCAGCCCCAGCATTTT. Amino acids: CASSEQATNQPQHF.

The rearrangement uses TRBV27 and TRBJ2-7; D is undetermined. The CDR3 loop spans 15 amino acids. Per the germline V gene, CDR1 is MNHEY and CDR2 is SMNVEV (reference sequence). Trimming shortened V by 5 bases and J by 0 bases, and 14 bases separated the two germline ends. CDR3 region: CASSISTISSYEQYF. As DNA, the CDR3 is TGTGCCAGCAGTATCTCGACAATTAGCTCCTACGAGCAGTACTTC.